A selection of T cell receptor beta chains follows, all from one sample in a study of response to subunit inactivated influenza vaccine. TCRdb re-called the RT-PCR reads through MiXCR, storing one row per CDR3 protein. Among 500,000 to 600,000 distinct CDR3 sequences, approximately 10% were seen once, and the ten largest hold approximately 10%. The same sample was also used in a study of T cells expressing NK-cell markers.

The source was PBMCs from blood, collected on the day of vaccination. These receptors were taken from a man aged 45 to 65 who received an inactivated influenza vaccine. Both conserved end residues are part of each CDR3. Fields, in order: CDR3 DNA, CDR3 protein, clone size, J gene, CDR3 length, D gene, V gene. The D gene is left open where the match is weak. Not every row has a clone size; where given, it reads once, few, many or a size class.

CDR3 DNA: TGTGCCAGCAGTTTGTTCCTAGCGGGGGTAGATACGCAGTATTTT; CDR3 protein: CASSLFLAGVDTQYF; clone size: many; J gene: TRBJ2-3; CDR3 length: 15; D gene: TRBD2; V gene: TRBV12-3/TRBV12-4
CDR3 DNA: TGTGCCAGCAGTTTCAGGACAGGGGACTACGAGCAGTACTTC; CDR3 protein: CASSFRTGDYEQYF; clone size: many; J gene: TRBJ2-7; CDR3 length: 14; D gene: TRBD1; V gene: TRBV12-3/TRBV12-4
CDR3 DNA: TGTGCCAGCAGCCTTCTACTAGCGGGAGGGCCTCGGGAAGAGACCCAGTACTTC; CDR3 protein: CASSLLLAGGPREETQYF; clone size: few; J gene: TRBJ2-5; CDR3 length: 18; D gene: TRBD2; V gene: TRBV5-6
CDR3 DNA: TGTGCCAGCAGCCGATCCCGACACCCACCTTACAATGAGCAGTTCTTC; CDR3 protein: CASSRSRHPPYNEQFF; clone size: -; J gene: TRBJ2-1; CDR3 length: 16; D gene: -; V gene: TRBV7-3
CDR3 DNA: TGTGCCACCAGCAGAGGCGTTCGGGAGCTGGGGCAGTTCTTC; CDR3 protein: CATSRGVRELGQFF; clone size: -; J gene: TRBJ2-1; CDR3 length: 14; D gene: -; V gene: TRBV15
CDR3 DNA: TGTGCCAGCAGTTTGTTACTAGCGGGGATACAAGAGACCCAGTACTTC; CDR3 protein: CASSLLLAGIQETQYF; clone size: many; J gene: TRBJ2-5; CDR3 length: 16; D gene: TRBD2; V gene: TRBV28
CDR3 DNA: TGTGCCAGCAGCTTTACAGGGGGCATGTCCGGGGAGCTGTTTTTT; CDR3 protein: CASSFTGGMSGELFF; clone size: -; J gene: TRBJ2-2; CDR3 length: 15; D gene: TRBD1; V gene: TRBV5-6
CDR3 DNA: TGTGCCAGCAGTTTTCGGGTCGGGGAGCTGTTTTTT; CDR3 protein: CASSFRVGELFF; clone size: few; J gene: TRBJ2-2; CDR3 length: 12; D gene: -; V gene: TRBV28
CDR3 DNA: TGCAGTGCTAGAGAATGGGACAGGGGCAGTTCCGGGGAGCTGTTTTTT; CDR3 protein: CSAREWDRGSSGELFF; clone size: -; J gene: TRBJ2-2; CDR3 length: 16; D gene: TRBD1; V gene: TRBV20-1
CDR3 DNA: TGTGCCAGCAGTGAATACCCGACAGGGGGATTAGCTCTCACAGATACGCAGTATTTT; CDR3 protein: CASSEYPTGGLALTDTQYF; clone size: many; J gene: TRBJ2-3; CDR3 length: 19; D gene: TRBD1; V gene: TRBV25-1
CDR3 DNA: TGTGCCAGCTCAGAATTTGGTGGGAACACTGAAGCTTTCTTT; CDR3 protein: CASSEFGGNTEAFF; clone size: once; J gene: TRBJ1-1; CDR3 length: 14; D gene: -; V gene: TRBV18
CDR3 DNA: TGTGCCAGCAGCAGCTCGAGCTCCTATAATTCACCCCTCCACTTT; CDR3 protein: CASSSSSSYNSPLHF; clone size: -; J gene: TRBJ1-6; CDR3 length: 15; D gene: -; V gene: TRBV6-2/TRBV6-3
CDR3 DNA: TGCAGTGCTAGACCACAGGGGAGTACGCAGTATTTT; CDR3 protein: CSARPQGSTQYF; clone size: many; J gene: TRBJ2-3; CDR3 length: 12; D gene: TRBD1; V gene: TRBV20-1
CDR3 DNA: TGCGCCAGCAGCCAAGGGGGGCTAGCGGGGGTGTTCAGCGGGAACACCGGGGAGCTGTTTTTT; CDR3 protein: CASSQGGLAGVFSGNTGELFF; clone size: -; J gene: TRBJ2-2; CDR3 length: 21; D gene: TRBD2; V gene: TRBV4-1
CDR3 DNA: TGTGCCAGCAGCCAAAGGGAGGGGTTAGCCGGGGAGCTGTTTTTT; CDR3 protein: CASSQREGLAGELFF; clone size: -; J gene: TRBJ2-2; CDR3 length: 15; D gene: TRBD2; V gene: TRBV4-2
CDR3 DNA: TGTGCCAGCAGCCCAGGACAGGCCTCTGGAAACACCATATATTTT; CDR3 protein: CASSPGQASGNTIYF; clone size: few; J gene: TRBJ1-3; CDR3 length: 15; D gene: TRBD1; V gene: TRBV12-3/TRBV12-4
CDR3 DNA: TGTGCCAGCAGTTTGTTTTTAGGGGAAAACCACTGGGGCGGCTACACCTTC; CDR3 protein: CASSLFLGENHWGGYTF; clone size: -; J gene: TRBJ1-2; CDR3 length: 17; D gene: -; V gene: TRBV12-3/TRBV12-4
CDR3 DNA: TGTGCCAGCTCACCACTAAAGCAGGCACTAGCCCAAGCTGAGCAGTTCTTC; CDR3 protein: CASSPLKQALAQAEQFF; clone size: few; J gene: TRBJ2-1; CDR3 length: 17; D gene: -; V gene: TRBV18
CDR3 DNA: TGTGCCAGCAGCCGGGCCGGACAGGGGTACTACAATGAGCAGTTCTTC; CDR3 protein: CASSRAGQGYYNEQFF; clone size: few; J gene: TRBJ2-1; CDR3 length: 16; D gene: TRBD1; V gene: TRBV7-9
CDR3 DNA: TGTGCCAGCAATCCAGCGGGAGAGCCCGGGGAGCTGTTTTTT; CDR3 protein: CASNPAGEPGELFF; clone size: -; J gene: TRBJ2-2; CDR3 length: 14; D gene: TRBD2; V gene: TRBV2
CDR3 DNA: TGCGCCAGCAGCCCCCGGACTAGCGGGAGGATCCCCCCCCCCACAGATACGCAGTATTTT; CDR3 protein: CASSPRTSGRIPPPTDTQYF; clone size: -; J gene: TRBJ2-3; CDR3 length: 20; D gene: TRBD2; V gene: TRBV5-1
CDR3 DNA: TGTGCCAGCAGTTACAGGACACCCGACCTTGGCGAGCAGTACTTC; CDR3 protein: CASSYRTPDLGEQYF; clone size: few; J gene: TRBJ2-7; CDR3 length: 15; D gene: -; V gene: TRBV6-5
CDR3 DNA: TGCGCCAGCAGCTCGCTAGTCAGGGGGCAGGAGAACGGGGAGACCCAGTACTTC; CDR3 protein: CASSSLVRGQENGETQYF; clone size: -; J gene: TRBJ2-5; CDR3 length: 18; D gene: TRBD1; V gene: TRBV5-1
CDR3 DNA: TGTGCCAGCAACACGGGGACCGAGACCCAGTACTTC; CDR3 protein: CASNTGTETQYF; clone size: few; J gene: TRBJ2-5; CDR3 length: 12; D gene: -; V gene: TRBV28
CDR3 DNA: TGCGCCAGCAGCGCGGGACTAGCGGGGGGGATTGAGCAGTTCTTC; CDR3 protein: CASSAGLAGGIEQFF; clone size: -; J gene: TRBJ2-1; CDR3 length: 15; D gene: TRBD2; V gene: TRBV5-1